This TCR beta chain is from a study of blood T cells in healthy people across ages. Findings of the study overall: The lack of PBMC sorting stopped any conclusive naive versus antigen-experienced comparison.

This clonotype was counted a few times. The antigen remains undetermined. Combining a sample-barcoded 5' primer with a J-beta primer mix, a second PCR ran for 7 to 11 cycles. TCRdb independently ran MiXCR on the 5' RACE reads; one entry per CDR3 protein. Of hundreds of thousands of distinct CDR3 sequences detected, around 46% appear once; the ten largest clones hold roughly 12%. The sequence was obtained from a man between 25 and 39 years old in good health. Sequenced sample: blood.

CDR3 in amino acids: CASSEGQGRETQYF. The CDR3, as DNA: TGCGCCAGCAGCGAAGGACAGGGAAGGGAGACCCAGTACTTC. The chain couples TRBV5-1 to TRBJ2-5; 8 nucleotides match TRBD1. CDR1 is SGHRS, CDR2 YFSETQ, per germline. The CDR3 runs 14 residues. J gave up 5 bases and V 4 bases, and 7 bases lay outside the gene matches.